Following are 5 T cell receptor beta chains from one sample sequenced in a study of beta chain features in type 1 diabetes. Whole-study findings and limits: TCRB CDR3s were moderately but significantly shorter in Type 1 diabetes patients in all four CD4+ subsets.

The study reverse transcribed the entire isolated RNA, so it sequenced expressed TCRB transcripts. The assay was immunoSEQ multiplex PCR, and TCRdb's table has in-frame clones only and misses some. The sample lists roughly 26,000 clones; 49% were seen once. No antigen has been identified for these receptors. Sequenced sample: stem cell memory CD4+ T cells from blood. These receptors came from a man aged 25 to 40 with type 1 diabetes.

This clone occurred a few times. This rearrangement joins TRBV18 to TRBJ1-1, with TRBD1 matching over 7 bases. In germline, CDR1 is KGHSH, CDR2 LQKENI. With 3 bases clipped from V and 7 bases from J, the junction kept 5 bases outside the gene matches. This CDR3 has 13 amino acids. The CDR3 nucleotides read TGTGCCAGCTCACCCTACAGGGGAGATGAAGCTTTCTTT. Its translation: CASSPYRGDEAFF.

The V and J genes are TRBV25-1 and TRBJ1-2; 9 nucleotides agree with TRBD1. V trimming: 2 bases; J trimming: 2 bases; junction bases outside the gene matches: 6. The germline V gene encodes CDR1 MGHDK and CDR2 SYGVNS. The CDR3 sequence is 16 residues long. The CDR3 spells CASSEPGTGINYGYTF. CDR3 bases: TGTGCCAGCAGTGAACCCGGGACAGGGATCAACTATGGCTACACCTTC.

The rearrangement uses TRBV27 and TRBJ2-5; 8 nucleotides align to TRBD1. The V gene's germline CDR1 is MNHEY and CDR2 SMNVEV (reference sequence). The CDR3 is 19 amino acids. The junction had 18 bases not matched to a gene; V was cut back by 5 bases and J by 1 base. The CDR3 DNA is TGTGCCAGCAGTGCACTACGCCGAGACAGGGGCACCTTCCAAGAGACCCAGTACTTC. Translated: CASSALRRDRGTFQETQYF.

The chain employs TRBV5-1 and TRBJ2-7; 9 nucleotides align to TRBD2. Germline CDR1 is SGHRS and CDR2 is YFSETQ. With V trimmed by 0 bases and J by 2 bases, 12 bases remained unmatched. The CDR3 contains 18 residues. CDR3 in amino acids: CASSLVGISGSVAYEQYF. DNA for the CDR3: TGCGCCAGCAGCTTGGTGGGGATTAGCGGGAGCGTCGCCTACGAGCAGTACTTC.

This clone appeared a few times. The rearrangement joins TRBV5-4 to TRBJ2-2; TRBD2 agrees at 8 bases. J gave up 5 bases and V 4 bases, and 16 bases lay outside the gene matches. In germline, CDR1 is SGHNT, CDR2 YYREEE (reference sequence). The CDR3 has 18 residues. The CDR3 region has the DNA TGTGCCAGCAGCCGGGGGGGACGCACTACTACCGTGACCGGGGAGCTGTTTTTT. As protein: CASSRGGRTTTVTGELFF.